The entry below gives a single TCR beta chain sequence along with its context. Generated by immunoSEQ multiplex PCR, the TCRdb table keeps only in-frame clones and is missing some. The table lists about 43,000 clones, about four fifths of them singletons. The sample is drawn from a study of blood T cell repertoires in COVID-19. About the research overall: COVID-19 samples collected from the United States, Italy and Spain covered acute and convalescent phases. From T cells, B-cell-depleted T cells, or PBMCs came the material, which was cDNA or gDNA.

Trimming cost V 5 bases and J 1 base; bases outside gene matches: 0. CDR3 length: 15 amino acids. CDR1 and CDR2 from the germline V gene are LNHDA and SQIVND (reference sequence). The sequenced sample consisted of peripheral blood. The chain has TRBV19 and TRBJ2-3; 13 nucleotides match TRBD2. The receptor was derived from an elderly woman with acute or convalescent COVID-19. Here the CDR3 reads CASSGLAGGTDTQYF. For the CDR3, the DNA is TGTGCCAGTAGTGGACTAGCGGGGGGCACAGATACGCAGTATTTT.